This T cell receptor (beta chain) originates from a study of spatial heterogeneity in lung cancer. Study information: Fewer alpha-chain than beta-chain sequences were consistently detected. Whole-study results and caveats: More often at tumor resection than at routine follow-up, ubiquitous expanded tumor TCRs were detected in the blood.

Only a few counts were recorded for this clonotype. Its antigen is undetermined. As to time point: sample taken at primary tumor resection. The donor population consisted of under 75 patients with untreated, early-stage non-small cell lung cancer. TCRdb independently ran MiXCR on the 5' RACE reads; one entry per CDR3 protein. The sample comprises 20,000 to 25,000 distinct CDR3 sequences, about 7.6% of which are singletons, and roughly an eighth rests with the top ten. Source: PBMCs, taken at surgery. The clonotype comes from a male donor with early-stage non-small cell lung cancer.

The CDR3 bases are TGTGCCAGCAGGCTAGCGGGGTTATCCTACAATGAGCAGTTCTTC. It translates to CASRLAGLSYNEQFF. The chain joins TRBV27 to TRBJ2-1; 9 nucleotides match TRBD2. The CDR3 totals 15 residues. Per the germline V gene, CDR1 is MNHEY and CDR2 is SMNVEV (reference sequence). The V gene end was trimmed by 6 bases and the J gene end by 1 base; junction bases not matched to a gene: 4.